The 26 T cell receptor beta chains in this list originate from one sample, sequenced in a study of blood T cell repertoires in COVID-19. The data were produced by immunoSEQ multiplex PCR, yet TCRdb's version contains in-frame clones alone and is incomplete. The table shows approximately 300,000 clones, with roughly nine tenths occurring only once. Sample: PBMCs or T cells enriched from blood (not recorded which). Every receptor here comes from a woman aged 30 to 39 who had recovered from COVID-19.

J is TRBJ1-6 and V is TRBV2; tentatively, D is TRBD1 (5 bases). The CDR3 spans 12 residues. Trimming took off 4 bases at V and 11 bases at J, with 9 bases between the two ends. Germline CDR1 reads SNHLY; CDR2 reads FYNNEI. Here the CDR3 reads CASSVKGTPLHF. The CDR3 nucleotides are TGTGCCAGCAGTGTAAAGGGGACACCCCTCCACTTT.

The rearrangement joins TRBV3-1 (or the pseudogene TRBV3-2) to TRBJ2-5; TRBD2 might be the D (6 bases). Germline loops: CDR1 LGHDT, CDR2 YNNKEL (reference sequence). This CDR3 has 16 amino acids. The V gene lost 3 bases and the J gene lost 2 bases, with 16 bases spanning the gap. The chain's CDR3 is CASSHVPGSGQETQYF. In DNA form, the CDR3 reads TGTGCCAGCAGCCACGTCCCAGGGAGCGGGCAAGAGACCCAGTACTTC.

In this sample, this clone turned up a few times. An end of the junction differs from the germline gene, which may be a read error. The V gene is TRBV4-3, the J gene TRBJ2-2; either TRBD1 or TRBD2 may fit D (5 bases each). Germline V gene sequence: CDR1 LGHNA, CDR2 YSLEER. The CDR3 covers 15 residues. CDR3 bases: TGCGCCAGCAGGCAAGGGGAAAGAGGGACCGGGGAGCTGTTTTTT. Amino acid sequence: CASRQGERGTGELFF.

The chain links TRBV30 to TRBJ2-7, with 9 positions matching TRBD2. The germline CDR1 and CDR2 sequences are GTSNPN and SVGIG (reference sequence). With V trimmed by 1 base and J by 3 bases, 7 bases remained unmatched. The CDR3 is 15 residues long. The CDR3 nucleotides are TGTGCCTGGAGTGCCCGCGGGGGGGCCAACTACGAGCAGTACTTC. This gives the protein CAWSARGGANYEQYF.

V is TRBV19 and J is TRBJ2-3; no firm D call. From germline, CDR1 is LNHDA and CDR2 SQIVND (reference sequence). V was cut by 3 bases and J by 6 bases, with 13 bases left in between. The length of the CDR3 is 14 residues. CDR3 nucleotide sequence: TGTGCCAGTAGTATCGGCCAGGCCGCCGATACGCAGTATTTT. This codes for CASSIGQAADTQYF.

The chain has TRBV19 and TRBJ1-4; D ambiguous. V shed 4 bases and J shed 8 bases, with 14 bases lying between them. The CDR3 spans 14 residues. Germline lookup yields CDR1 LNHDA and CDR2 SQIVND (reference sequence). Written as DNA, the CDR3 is TGTGCCAGTAGTAGTTGGCAGGCCACCGAAAAACTGTTTTTT. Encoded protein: CASSSWQATEKLFF.

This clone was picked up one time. The DNA of the CDR3 is TGTGCCAGCAGATCGGGAAACACCATATATTTT. Translated: CASRSGNTIYF. The chain couples TRBV9 to TRBJ1-3, with D unresolved. V was clipped by 5 bases and J by 4 bases, with 4 bases between them. This CDR3 contains 11 residues. Germline loops: CDR1 SGDLS, CDR2 YYNGEE.

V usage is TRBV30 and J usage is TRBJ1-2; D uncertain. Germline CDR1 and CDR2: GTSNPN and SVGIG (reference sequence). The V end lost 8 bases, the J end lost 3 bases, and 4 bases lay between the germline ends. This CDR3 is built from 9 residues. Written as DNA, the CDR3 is TGTGCCGGAGACTATGGCTACACCTTC. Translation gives CAGDYGYTF.

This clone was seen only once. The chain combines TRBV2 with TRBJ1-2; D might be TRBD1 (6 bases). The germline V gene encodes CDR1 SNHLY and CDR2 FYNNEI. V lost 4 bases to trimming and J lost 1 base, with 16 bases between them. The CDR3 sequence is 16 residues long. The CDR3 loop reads CASSVQGVGNNYGYTF. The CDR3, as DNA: TGTGCCAGCAGTGTACAGGGAGTGGGAAATAACTATGGCTACACCTTC.

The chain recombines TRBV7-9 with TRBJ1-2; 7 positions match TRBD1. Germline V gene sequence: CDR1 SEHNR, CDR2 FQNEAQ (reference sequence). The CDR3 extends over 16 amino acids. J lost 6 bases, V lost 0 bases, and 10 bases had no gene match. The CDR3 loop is CASSLAAAGGMDGYTF. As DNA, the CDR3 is TGTGCCAGCAGCTTAGCGGCGGCAGGGGGAATGGATGGCTACACCTTC.

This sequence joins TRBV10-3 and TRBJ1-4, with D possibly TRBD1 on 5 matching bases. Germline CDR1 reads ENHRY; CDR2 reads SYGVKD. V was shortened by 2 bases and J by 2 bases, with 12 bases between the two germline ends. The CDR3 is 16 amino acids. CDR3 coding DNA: TGTGCCATCAGTGAGCGGGGGGATCTGACTAATGAAAAACTGTTTTTT. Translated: CAISERGDLTNEKLFF.

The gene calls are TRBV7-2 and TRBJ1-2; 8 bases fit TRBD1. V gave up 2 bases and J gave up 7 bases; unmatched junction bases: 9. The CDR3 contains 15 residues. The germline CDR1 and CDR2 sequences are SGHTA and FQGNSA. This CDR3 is CASSLKPDRGGGYTF. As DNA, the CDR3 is TGTGCCAGCAGCTTAAAACCAGACAGGGGTGGTGGCTACACCTTC.

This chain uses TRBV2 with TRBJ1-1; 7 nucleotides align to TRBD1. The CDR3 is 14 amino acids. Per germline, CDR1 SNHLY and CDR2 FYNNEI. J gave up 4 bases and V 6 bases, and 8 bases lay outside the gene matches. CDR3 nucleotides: TGTGCCAGCAGGGCTGACAGGGTGAGCACTGAAGCTTTCTTT. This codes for CASRADRVSTEAFF.

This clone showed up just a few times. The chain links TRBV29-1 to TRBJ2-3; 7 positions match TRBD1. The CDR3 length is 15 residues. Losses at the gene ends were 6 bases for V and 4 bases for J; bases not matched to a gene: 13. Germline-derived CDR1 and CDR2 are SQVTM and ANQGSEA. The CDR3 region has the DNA TGCAGCGTGCACCTCAGGCGGCAGGGGGCAGATACGCAGTATTTT. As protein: CSVHLRRQGADTQYF.

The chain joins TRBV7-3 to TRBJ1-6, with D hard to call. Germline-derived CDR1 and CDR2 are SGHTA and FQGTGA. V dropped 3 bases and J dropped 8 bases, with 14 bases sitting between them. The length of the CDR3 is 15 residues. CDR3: CASSLVGQRDSPLHF. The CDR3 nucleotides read TGTGCCAGCAGCTTGGTAGGGCAGCGGGATTCACCCCTCCACTTT.

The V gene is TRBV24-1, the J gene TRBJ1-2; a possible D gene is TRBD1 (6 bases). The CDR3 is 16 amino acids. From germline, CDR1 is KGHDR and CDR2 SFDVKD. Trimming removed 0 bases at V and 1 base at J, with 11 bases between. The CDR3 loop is CATSDLAGARNYGYTF. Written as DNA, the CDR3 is TGTGCCACCAGTGATTTGGCGGGGGCTCGTAACTATGGCTACACCTTC.

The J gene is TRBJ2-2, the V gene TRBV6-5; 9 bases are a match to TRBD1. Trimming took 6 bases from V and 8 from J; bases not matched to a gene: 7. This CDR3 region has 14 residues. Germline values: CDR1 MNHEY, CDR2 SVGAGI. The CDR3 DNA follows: TGTGCCAGCAGACCGGGACAGGGTTTAGGGGAGCTGTTTTTT. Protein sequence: CASRPGQGLGELFF.

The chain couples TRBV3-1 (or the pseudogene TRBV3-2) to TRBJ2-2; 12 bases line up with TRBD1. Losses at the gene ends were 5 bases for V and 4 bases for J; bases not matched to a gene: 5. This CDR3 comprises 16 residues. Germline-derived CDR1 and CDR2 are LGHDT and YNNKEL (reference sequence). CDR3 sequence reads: CASSTGQGAGTGELFF. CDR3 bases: TGTGCCAGCAGCACGGGACAGGGGGCGGGCACCGGGGAGCTGTTTTTT.

As DNA, the CDR3 is TGTGCCAGCAGCCAAACCGGGACAGGGTCATATAATTCACCCCTCCACTTT. This encodes CASSQTGTGSYNSPLHF. The V and J genes are TRBV3-1 (or the pseudogene TRBV3-2) and TRBJ1-6; 9 nucleotides line up with TRBD1. The CDR3 runs 17 residues. Per germline, CDR1 LGHDT and CDR2 YNNKEL (reference sequence). The V segment lost 2 bases and the J segment 4 bases; nucleotides outside the gene matches: 6.

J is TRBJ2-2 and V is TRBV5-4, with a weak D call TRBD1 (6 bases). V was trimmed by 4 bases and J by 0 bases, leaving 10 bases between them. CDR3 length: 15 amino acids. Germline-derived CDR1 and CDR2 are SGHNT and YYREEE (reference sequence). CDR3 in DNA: TGTGCCAGCAGCGATAGGACAGCGAACACCGGGGAGCTGTTTTTT. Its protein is CASSDRTANTGELFF.

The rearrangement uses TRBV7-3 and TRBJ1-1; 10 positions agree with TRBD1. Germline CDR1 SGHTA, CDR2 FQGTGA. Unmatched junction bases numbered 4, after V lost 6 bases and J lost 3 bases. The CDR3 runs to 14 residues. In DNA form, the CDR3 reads TGTGCCAGCAGAAGAGGACAGGGGGACACTGAAGCTTTCTTT. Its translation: CASRRGQGDTEAFF.

This CDR3 is CASSLVTGDEQFF. For the CDR3, the DNA is TGCGCCAGCAGCTTGGTGACAGGCGATGAGCAGTTCTTC. The J gene is TRBJ2-1, the V gene TRBV5-1, with D maybe TRBD1 (6 bases). V was shortened by 0 bases and J by 8 bases, with 9 bases between the two germline ends. The CDR3 length is 13 residues. Germline V gives CDR1 SGHRS, CDR2 YFSETQ.

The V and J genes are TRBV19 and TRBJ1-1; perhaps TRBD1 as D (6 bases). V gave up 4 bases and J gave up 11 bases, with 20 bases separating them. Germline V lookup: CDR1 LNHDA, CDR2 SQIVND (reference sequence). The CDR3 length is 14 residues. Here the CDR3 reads CASSTTGPPPPAFF. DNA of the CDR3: TGTGCCAGTAGTACGACAGGCCCTCCACCTCCCGCTTTCTTT.

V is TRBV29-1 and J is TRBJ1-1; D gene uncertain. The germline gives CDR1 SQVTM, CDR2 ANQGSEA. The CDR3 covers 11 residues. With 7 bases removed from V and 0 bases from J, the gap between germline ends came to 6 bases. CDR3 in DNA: TGCAGCGCCTTAATGAACACTGAAGCTTTCTTT. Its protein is CSALMNTEAFF.

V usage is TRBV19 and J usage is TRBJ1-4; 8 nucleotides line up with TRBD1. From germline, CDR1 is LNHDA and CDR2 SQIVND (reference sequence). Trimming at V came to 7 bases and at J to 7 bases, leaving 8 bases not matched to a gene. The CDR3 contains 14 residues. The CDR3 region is CASTAGGASEKLFF. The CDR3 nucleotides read TGTGCCAGTACCGCAGGGGGCGCGAGTGAAAAACTGTTTTTT.

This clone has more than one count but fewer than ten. CDR3 DNA sequence: TGTGCCAGCTCGACAGGGGCGAACACTGAAGCTTTCTTT. It specifies CASSTGANTEAFF. The chain recombines TRBV2 with TRBJ1-1; TRBD1 aligns across 8 bases. The CDR3 length is 13 residues. The junction had 3 bases not matched to a gene; V was cut back by 8 bases and J by 1 base. Germline values: CDR1 SNHLY, CDR2 FYNNEI.